This entry describes one T cell receptor beta chain. This receptor's antigen is unknown. One base away there is no much larger clone; base qualities are not given. The data belong to a study of blood T cell repertoires in COVID-19 (dated by TCRdb to 2020 to 2021). Notes on the research overall: Samples from collaborators originated in the United States, Italy and Spain and spanned both the acute and convalescent phases of COVID-19. The prospective study material was composed of cDNA or gDNA derived from T cells, B-cell-depleted T cells, or PBMCs. The dataset comprised deeply sampled blood TCRbeta repertoires from subjects exposed to, actively infected with, or recovered from COVID-19. The repertoires were released in a freely available public database intended as a resource for research on the immune response to SARS-CoV-2. Samples were obtained from the ongoing ImmuneRACE study (first 160 participants) and from 1,254 subjects provided by 6 global collaborators. Sample metadata almost always included a de-identified subject ID, COVID-19 status, age in years and sex. Where available, HLA class I and class II types were taken from metadata supplied by the sample provider and were not determined by assay-based typing. Overall study results and their limits: The quantity of clinical and demographic metadata differed by source and by participant and was supplied without curation.

Whole blood was collected in K2EDTA tubes by collaborating institutions according to the institutions' own protocols. For TCRbeta analysis, collaborator samples were shipped as frozen whole blood, as isolated PBMCs, or as DNA extracted from either sample type. The immunoSEQ Assay, a bias-controlled multiplex PCR, was used to amplify TCRbeta CDR3 regions from genomic DNA. The study's own analysis went as follows. The number of nucleated cells in each sample was estimated from the amplification of reference gene primers within the assay. To quantify the absolute abundance of each unique TCRbeta CDR3 rearrangement, sequence reads were collapsed and filtered. For each sample, productive Simpson clonality was calculated as the square root of Simpson's diversity index across productive rearrangements. In TCRdb, the immuneACCESS table is reduced to in-frame sequences with V and J assigned. These tables do not hold every clone; where another copy was compared, an unresolved V gene accounts for under half, and the others remain unexplained. Clone size and V and J calls were adopted from that table, with D and trimming inferred from the DNA. For this sample the table gives 65,000 to 85,000 clones, of which more than 70% were detected only once. Clones ranked in the top ten supply roughly 19% of the sample.

Inclusive of the bounding cysteine and phenylalanine, the CDR3 is 17 residues long. CDR3 DNA only is kept here, 51 bases in frame from base 1. Reading the germline V gene gives CDR1 ENHRY and CDR2 SYGVKD. Deletion took 0 bases off V and 8 bases off J, with a span of 22 bases between the germline ends. This chain is built from TRBV10-3 and TRBJ1-1, with TRBD1 perhaps the D gene, on 6 matching bases. This TCR was sampled from a human donor in a cohort sampled during active COVID-19. The source material was peripheral blood. CDR3 protein: CAISESLGNRVEAEAFF. The bases are TGTGCCATCAGTGAGTCGTTAGGGAACAGGGTCGAAGCAGAAGCTTTCTTT.